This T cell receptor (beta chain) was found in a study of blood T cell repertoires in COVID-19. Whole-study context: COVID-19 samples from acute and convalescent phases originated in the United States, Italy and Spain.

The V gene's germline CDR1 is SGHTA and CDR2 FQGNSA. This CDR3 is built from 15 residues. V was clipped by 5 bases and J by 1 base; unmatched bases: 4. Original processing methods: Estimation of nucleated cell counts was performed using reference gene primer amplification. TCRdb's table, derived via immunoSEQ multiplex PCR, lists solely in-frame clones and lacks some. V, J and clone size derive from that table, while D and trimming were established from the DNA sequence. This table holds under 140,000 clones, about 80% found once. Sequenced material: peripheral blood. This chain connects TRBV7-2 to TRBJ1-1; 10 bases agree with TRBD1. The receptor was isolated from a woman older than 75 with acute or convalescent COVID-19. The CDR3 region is CASSQWTGGNTEAFF. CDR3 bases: TGTGCCAGCAGCCAATGGACAGGGGGGAACACTGAAGCTTTCTTT.